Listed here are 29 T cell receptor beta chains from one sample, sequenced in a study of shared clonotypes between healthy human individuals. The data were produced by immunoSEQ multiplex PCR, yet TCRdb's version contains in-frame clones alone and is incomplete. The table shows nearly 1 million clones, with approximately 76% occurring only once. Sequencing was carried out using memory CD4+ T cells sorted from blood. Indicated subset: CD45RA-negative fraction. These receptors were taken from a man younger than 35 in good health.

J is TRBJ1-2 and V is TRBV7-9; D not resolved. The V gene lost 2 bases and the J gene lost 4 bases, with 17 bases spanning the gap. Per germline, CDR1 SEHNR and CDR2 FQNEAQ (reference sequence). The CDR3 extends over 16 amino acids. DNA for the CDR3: TGTGCCAGCAGCTTAAGTGGCACTCGGGGAGTCTATGGCTACACCTTC. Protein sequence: CASSLSGTRGVYGYTF.

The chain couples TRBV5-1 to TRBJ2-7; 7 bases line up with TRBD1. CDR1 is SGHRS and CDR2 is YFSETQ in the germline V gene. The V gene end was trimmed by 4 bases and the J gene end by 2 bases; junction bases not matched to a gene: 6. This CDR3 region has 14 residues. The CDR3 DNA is TGCGCCAGCAGCCTTCCGGGACAGCCCTACGAGCAGTACTTC. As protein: CASSLPGQPYEQYF.

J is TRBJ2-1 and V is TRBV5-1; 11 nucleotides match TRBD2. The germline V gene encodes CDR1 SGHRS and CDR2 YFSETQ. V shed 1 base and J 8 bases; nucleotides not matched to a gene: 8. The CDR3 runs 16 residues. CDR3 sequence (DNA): TGCGCCAGCAGCTTGATACTAGCGGGAGCCATCGATGAGCAGTTCTTC. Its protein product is CASSLILAGAIDEQFF. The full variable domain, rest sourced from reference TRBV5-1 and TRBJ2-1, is KAGVTQTPRYLIKTRGQQVTLSCSPISGHRSVSWYQQTPGQGLQFLFEYFSETQRNKGNFPGRFSGRQFSNSRSEMNVSTLELGDSALYLCASSLILAGAIDEQFFGPGTRLTVL.

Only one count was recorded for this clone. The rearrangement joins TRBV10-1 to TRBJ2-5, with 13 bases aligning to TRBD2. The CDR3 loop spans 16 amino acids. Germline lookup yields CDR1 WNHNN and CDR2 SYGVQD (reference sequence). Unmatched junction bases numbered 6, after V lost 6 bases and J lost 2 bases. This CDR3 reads CASSRLAGGFQETQYF. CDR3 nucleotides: TGCGCCAGCAGCAGACTAGCGGGAGGTTTTCAAGAGACCCAGTACTTC.

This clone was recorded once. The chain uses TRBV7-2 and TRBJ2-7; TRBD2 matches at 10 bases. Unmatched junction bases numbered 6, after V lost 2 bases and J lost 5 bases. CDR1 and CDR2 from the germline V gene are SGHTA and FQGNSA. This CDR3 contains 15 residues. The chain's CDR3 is CASSLPTSGWDEQYF. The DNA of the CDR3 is TGTGCCAGCAGCTTACCGACTAGCGGGTGGGACGAGCAGTACTTC.

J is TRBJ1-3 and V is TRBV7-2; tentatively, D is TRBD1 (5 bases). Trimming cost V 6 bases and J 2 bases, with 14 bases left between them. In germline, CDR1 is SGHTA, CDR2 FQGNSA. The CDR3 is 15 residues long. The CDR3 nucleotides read TGTGCCAGCAGAAGCAGCGGGGCAACTGGAAACACCATATATTTT. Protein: CASRSSGATGNTIYF.

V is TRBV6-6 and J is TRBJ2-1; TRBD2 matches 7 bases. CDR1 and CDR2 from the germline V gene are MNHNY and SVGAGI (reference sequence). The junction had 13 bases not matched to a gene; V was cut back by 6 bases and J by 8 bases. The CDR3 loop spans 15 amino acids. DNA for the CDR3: TGTGCCAGCAGGGAGAGCGGGGCTCAAACGGATGAGCAGTTCTTC. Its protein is CASRESGAQTDEQFF.

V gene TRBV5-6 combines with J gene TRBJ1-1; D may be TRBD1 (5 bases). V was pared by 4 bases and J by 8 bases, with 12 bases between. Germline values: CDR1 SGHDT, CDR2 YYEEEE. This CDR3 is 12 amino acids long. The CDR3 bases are TGTGCCAGCAGCGTCGGGACGGTCGAAGCTTTCTTT. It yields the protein CASSVGTVEAFF.

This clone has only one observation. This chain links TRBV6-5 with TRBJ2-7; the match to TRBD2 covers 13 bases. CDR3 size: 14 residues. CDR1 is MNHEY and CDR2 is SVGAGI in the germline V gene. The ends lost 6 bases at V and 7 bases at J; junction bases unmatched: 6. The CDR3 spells CASRRGLAGEEQYF. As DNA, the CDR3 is TGTGCCAGCAGACGAGGACTAGCGGGAGAAGAGCAGTACTTC.

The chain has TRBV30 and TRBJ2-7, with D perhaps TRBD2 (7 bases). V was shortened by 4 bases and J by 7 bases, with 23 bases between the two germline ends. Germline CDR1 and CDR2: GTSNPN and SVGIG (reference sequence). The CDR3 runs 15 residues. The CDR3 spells CAWKGRDPSQGEQYF. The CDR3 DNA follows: TGTGCCTGGAAAGGGAGGGACCCATCTCAGGGGGAGCAGTACTTC.

The CDR3 spells CASSQEGTGPGYGYTF. CDR3 DNA: TGCGCCAGCAGCCAAGAAGGGACAGGGCCGGGTTATGGCTACACCTTC. This chain joins TRBV4-1 and TRBJ1-2; 9 nucleotides align to TRBD1. The CDR3 has 16 amino acids. The V segment lost 0 bases and the J segment 5 bases; nucleotides outside the gene matches: 7. Germline V lookup: CDR1 MGHRA, CDR2 YSYEKL.

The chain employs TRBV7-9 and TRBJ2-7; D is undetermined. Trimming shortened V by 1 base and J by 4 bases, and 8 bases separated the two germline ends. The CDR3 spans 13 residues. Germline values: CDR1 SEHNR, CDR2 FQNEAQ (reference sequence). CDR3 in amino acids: CASSLGGQYEQYF. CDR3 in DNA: TGTGCCAGCAGCTTAGGTGGGCAGTACGAGCAGTACTTC.

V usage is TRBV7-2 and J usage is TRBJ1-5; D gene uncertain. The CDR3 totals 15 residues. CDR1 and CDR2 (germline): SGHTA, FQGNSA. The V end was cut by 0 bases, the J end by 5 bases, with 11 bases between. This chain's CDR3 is CASSLALGGYQPQHF. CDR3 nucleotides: TGTGCCAGCAGCTTAGCTTTGGGAGGTTATCAGCCCCAGCATTTT. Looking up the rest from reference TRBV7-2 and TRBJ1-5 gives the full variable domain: GAGVSQSPSNKVTEKGKDVELRCDPISGHTALYWYRQSLGQGLEFLIYFQGNSAPDKSGLPSDRFSAERTGGSVSTLTIQRTQQEDSAVYLCASSLALGGYQPQHFGDGTRLSIL.

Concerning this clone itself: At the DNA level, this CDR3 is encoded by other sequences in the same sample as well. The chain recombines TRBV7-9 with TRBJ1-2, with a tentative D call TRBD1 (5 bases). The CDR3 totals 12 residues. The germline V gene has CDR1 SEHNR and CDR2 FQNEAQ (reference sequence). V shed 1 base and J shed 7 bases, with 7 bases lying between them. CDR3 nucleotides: TGTGCCAGCAGCTTAGGCGGGGGTGGCTACACCTTC. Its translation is CASSLGGGGYTF.

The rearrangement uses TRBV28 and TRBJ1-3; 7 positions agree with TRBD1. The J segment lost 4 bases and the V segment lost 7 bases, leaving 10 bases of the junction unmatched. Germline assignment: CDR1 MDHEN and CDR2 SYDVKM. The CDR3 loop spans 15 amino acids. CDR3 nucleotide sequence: TGTGCCAGCATCAGTATAAAACAGGGGGGAAACACCATATATTTT. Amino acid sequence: CASISIKQGGNTIYF.

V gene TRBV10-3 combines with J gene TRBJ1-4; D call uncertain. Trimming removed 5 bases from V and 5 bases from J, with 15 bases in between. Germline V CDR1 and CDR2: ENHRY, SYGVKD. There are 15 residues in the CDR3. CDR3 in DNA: TGTGCCATCAGTAGAGACTACGGAGGGAATGAAAAACTGTTTTTT. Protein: CAISRDYGGNEKLFF.

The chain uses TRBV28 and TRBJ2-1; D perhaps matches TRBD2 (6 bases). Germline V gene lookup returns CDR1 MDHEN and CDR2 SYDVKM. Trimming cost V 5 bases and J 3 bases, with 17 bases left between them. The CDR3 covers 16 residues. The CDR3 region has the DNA TGTGCCAGCAGTCCCATCCGGGACTTACACTACAATGAGCAGTTCTTC. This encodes CASSPIRDLHYNEQFF.

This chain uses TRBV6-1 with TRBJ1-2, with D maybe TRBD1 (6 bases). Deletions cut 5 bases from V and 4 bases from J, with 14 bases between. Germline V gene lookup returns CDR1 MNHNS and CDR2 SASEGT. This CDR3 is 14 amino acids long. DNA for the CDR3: TGTGCCAGCAGTCAAGACAGGACTCTCTATGGCTACACCTTC. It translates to CASSQDRTLYGYTF.

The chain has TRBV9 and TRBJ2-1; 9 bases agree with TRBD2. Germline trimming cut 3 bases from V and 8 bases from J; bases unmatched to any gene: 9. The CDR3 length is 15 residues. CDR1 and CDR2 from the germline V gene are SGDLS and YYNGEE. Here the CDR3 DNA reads TGTGCCAGCAGCGCCCGTAGCGGGAGAGCAGATGAGCAGTTCTTC. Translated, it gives CASSARSGRADEQFF.

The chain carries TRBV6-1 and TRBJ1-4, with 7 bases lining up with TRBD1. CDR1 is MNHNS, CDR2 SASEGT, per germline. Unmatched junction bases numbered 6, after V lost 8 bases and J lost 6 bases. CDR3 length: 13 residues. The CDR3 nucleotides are TGTGCCAGCGCTGACAGGGCTCATGAAAAACTGTTTTTT. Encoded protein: CASADRAHEKLFF.

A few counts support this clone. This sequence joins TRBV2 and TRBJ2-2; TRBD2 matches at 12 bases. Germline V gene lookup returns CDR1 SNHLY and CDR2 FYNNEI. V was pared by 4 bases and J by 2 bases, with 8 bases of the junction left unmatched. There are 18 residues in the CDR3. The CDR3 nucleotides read TGTGCCAGCAGTGGTACGGCTAGCGGGAGGGCAAACACCGGGGAGCTGTTTTTT. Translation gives CASSGTASGRANTGELFF.

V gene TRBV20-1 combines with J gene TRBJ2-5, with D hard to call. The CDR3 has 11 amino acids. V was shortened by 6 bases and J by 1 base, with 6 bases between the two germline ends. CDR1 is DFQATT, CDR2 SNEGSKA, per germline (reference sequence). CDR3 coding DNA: TGCAGTGCACCCATCCAAGAGACCCAGTACTTC. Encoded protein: CSAPIQETQYF.

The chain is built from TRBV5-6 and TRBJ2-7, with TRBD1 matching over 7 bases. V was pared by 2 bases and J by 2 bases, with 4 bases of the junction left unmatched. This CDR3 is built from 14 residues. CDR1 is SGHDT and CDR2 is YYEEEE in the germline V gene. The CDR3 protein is CASSFRQGAYEQYF. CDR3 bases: TGTGCCAGCAGCTTCCGGCAGGGGGCCTACGAGCAGTACTTC. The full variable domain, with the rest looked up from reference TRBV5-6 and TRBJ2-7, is DAGVTQSPTHLIKTRGQQVTLRCSPKSGHDTVSWYQQALGQGPQFIFQYYEEEERQRGNFPDRFSGHQFPNYSSELNVNALLLGDSALYLCASSFRQGAYEQYFGPGTRLTVT.

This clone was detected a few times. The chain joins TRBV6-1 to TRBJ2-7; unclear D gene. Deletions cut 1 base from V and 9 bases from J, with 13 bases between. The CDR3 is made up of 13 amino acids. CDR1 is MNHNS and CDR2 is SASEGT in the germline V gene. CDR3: CASSEETATGQYF. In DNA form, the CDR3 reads TGTGCCAGCAGTGAAGAAACCGCGACCGGGCAGTACTTC.

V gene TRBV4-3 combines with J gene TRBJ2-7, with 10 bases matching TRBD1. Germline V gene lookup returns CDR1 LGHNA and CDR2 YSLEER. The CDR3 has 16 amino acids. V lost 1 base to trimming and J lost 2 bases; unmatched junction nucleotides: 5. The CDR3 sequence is CASSQALGTGAYEQYF. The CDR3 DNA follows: TGCGCCAGCAGCCAAGCTTTGGGGACAGGGGCCTACGAGCAGTACTTC.

The CDR3 loop reads CASSLTVDYGYTF. CDR3 nucleotides: TGTGCCAGCAGCTTGACAGTTGACTATGGCTACACCTTC. The chain uses TRBV7-6 and TRBJ1-2; D possibly corresponds to TRBD1 (5 bases). CDR1 and CDR2 (germline): SGHVS, FNYEAQ. The CDR3 sequence is 13 residues long. V was trimmed by 3 bases and J by 3 bases, leaving 8 bases between them.

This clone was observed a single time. CDR3 sequence reads: CASGLGPESGYTF. DNA for the CDR3: TGTGCTAGTGGTTTGGGTCCGGAGAGCGGCTACACCTTC. This chain links TRBV12-5 with TRBJ1-2; no firm D call. The CDR3 runs 13 residues. Germline V lookup: CDR1 LGHNT, CDR2 FRNRAP. The V gene lost 1 base and the J gene lost 8 bases, with 11 bases spanning the gap.

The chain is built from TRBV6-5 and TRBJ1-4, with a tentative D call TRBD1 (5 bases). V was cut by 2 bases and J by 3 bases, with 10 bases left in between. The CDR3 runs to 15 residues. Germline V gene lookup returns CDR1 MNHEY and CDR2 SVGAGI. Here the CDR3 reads CASSYAGPPNEKLFF. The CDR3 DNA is TGTGCCAGCAGTTACGCAGGGCCCCCTAATGAAAAACTGTTTTTT.

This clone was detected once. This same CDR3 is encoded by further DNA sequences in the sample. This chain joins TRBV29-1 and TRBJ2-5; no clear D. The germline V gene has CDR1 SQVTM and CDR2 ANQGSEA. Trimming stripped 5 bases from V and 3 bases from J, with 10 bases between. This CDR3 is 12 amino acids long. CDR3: CSVYSGEETQYF. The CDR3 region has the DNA TGCAGCGTTTATTCAGGAGAAGAGACCCAGTACTTC.